The 28 T cell receptor beta chains below were found in one sample sequenced in a study of T cells after yellow fever vaccination. Each CDR3 protein gets one entry after TCRdb re-called the 5' RACE reads with MiXCR. The sample records 250,000 or so distinct CDR3 sequences, less than 9% being singletons. The sequencing used CD4+ T cells sorted from PBMCs, collected 15 days after the yellow fever booster vaccination. These TCRs come from a man aged 30 to 45 who received the YFV17D yellow fever vaccine.

At least ten counts were recorded for this clonotype. V is TRBV6-5 and J is TRBJ2-4; 12 bases line up with TRBD2. This CDR3 contains 15 residues. Germline loops: CDR1 MNHEY, CDR2 SVGAGI. V was clipped by 8 bases and J by 3 bases; unmatched bases: 5. CDR3 nucleotides: TGTGCCAGCCGGGGACTAGCGGGTAACAAAAACATTCAGTACTTC. Residues: CASRGLAGNKNIQYF.

This clonotype was counted ten times or more. The rearrangement uses TRBV6-1 and TRBJ2-7, with TRBD2 matching over 10 bases. CDR3 length: 13 residues. V was clipped by 9 bases and J by 2 bases; unmatched bases: 4. Germline lookup yields CDR1 MNHNS and CDR2 SASEGT. CDR3 bases: TGTGCCAGTAGACTAGCGGGTACCTACGAGCAGTACTTC. Amino acid sequence: CASRLAGTYEQYF.

Only a few counts were recorded for this clonotype. Written as DNA, the CDR3 is TGTGCCAGCAGTCTGGACAGGTTTGGGCCCCAGCATTTT. Protein: CASSLDRFGPQHF. The genes are TRBV7-9 and TRBJ1-5, with 7 bases identical to TRBD1. CDR1 and CDR2 from the germline V gene are SEHNR and FQNEAQ (reference sequence). The CDR3 has 13 amino acids. J gave up 9 bases and V 6 bases, and 8 bases lay outside the gene matches.

This clonotype was seen only a few times. V is TRBV5-6 and J is TRBJ2-1; unclear D gene. Germline V gene lookup returns CDR1 SGHDT and CDR2 YYEEEE. The CDR3 loop spans 15 amino acids. Trimming shortened V by 0 bases and J by 0 bases, and 7 bases separated the two germline ends. The CDR3 region has the DNA TGTGCCAGCAGCTTGGACGTGAGCTCCTACAATGAGCAGTTCTTC. Encoded protein: CASSLDVSSYNEQFF.

In its sample, this clonotype was seen many times. The genes are TRBV7-3 and TRBJ2-7; 10 bases line up with TRBD1. The CDR3 loop spans 13 amino acids. Germline loops: CDR1 SGHTA, CDR2 FQGTGA. The V gene end was trimmed by 5 bases and the J gene end by 3 bases; junction bases not matched to a gene: 1. CDR3 nucleotides: TGTGCCAGCAGCCGGGACAGGGGCTACGAGCAGTACTTC. Translated: CASSRDRGYEQYF.

V and J are TRBV5-1 and TRBJ2-3; TRBD1 matches 10 bases. The CDR3 has 16 amino acids. Germline CDR1 SGHRS, CDR2 YFSETQ. With 4 bases clipped from V and 3 bases from J, the junction kept 8 bases outside the gene matches. The CDR3 DNA reads TGCGCCAGCAGCATCGGCTGGACAGGGGGGACAGATACGCAGTATTTT. It yields the protein CASSIGWTGGTDTQYF.

The gene calls are TRBV20-1 and TRBJ1-5; D remains unclear. V dropped 3 bases and J dropped 0 bases, with 12 bases sitting between them. The CDR3 contains 15 residues. Per the germline V gene, CDR1 is DFQATT and CDR2 is SNEGSKA (reference sequence). CDR3 coding DNA: TGCAGTGCTAGCAGTGGGCGGTATAGCAATCAGCCCCAGCATTTT. Translated, it gives CSASSGRYSNQPQHF.

As regards this clonotype: A much larger clone lies one base from this, so it may be a read error. This chain uses TRBV7-2 with TRBJ2-2; D ambiguous. The CDR3 contains 16 residues. Germline CDR1 SGHTA, CDR2 FQGNSA. Trimming took 6 bases from V and 2 from J, leaving 16 bases between them. The CDR3: CASSEPGAINTGELFF. The CDR3 DNA follows: TGTGCCAGCAGTGAACCTGGCGCGATAAACACCGGGGAGCTGTTTTTT.

Many counts were recorded for this clonotype. The rearrangement uses TRBV10-2 and TRBJ1-5; D remains unclear. The CDR3 runs 12 residues. CDR1 is WSHSY, CDR2 SAAADI, per germline. The V end was cut by 2 bases, the J end by 5 bases, with 4 bases between. The CDR3 DNA reads TGCGCCAGCAGTGAGGGGTATCAGCCCCAGCATTTT. This gives the protein CASSEGYQPQHF.

Of note for this clonotype: Being one base from a much bigger clone, this may be a read error. The genes are TRBV5-1 and TRBJ2-7; 9 bases are shared with TRBD1. Germline trimming cut 4 bases from V and 5 bases from J; bases unmatched to any gene: 7. The V gene's germline CDR1 is SGHRS and CDR2 YFSETQ. The CDR3 runs to 14 residues. The CDR3 loop is CASSQGQGPDEQYF. The CDR3, as DNA: TGCGCCAGCAGCCAAGGACAGGGGCCCGACGAGCAGTACTTC.

The sample holds many counts of this clonotype. This chain links TRBV12-3 or TRBV12-4 with TRBJ2-7; 11 nucleotides agree with TRBD1. V was clipped by 4 bases and J by 4 bases; unmatched bases: 12. The CDR3 length is 17 residues. CDR3 DNA sequence: TGTGCCAGCAGTTCCCTTGGGGACAGGGGGAATTTATACGAGCAGTACTTC. Protein: CASSSLGDRGNLYEQYF.

The table lists this clonotype with a few counts. The chain joins TRBV7-2 to TRBJ2-1; D is ambiguous. The germline V gene encodes CDR1 SGHTA and CDR2 FQGNSA. The CDR3 has 12 amino acids. The germline V and J ends were trimmed by 1 base and 7 bases, with 5 bases remaining between them. Written as DNA, the CDR3 is TGTGCCAGCAGCTTAGTCCTAAATGAGCAGTTCTTC. Residues: CASSLVLNEQFF.

This clonotype was picked up many times. This rearrangement joins TRBV7-9 to TRBJ2-1; TRBD2 aligns across 14 bases. Germline V gene sequence: CDR1 SEHNR, CDR2 FQNEAQ (reference sequence). CDR3 size: 17 residues. The J segment lost 6 bases and the V segment lost 4 bases, leaving 8 bases of the junction unmatched. CDR3 DNA: TGTGCCAGCAGCTCGACTAGCGGGAGGGCCTATTTCAATGAGCAGTTCTTC. Its protein product is CASSSTSGRAYFNEQFF.

The sample holds many counts of this clonotype. V gene TRBV4-1 combines with J gene TRBJ1-6; the match to TRBD1 covers 8 bases. V dropped 4 bases and J dropped 8; count of bases not matched to a gene: 7. Germline assignment: CDR1 MGHRA and CDR2 YSYEKL. The CDR3 is made up of 15 amino acids. The DNA of the CDR3 is TGCGCCAGCAGCCCGGACAGGGCATCTTATTCACCCCTCCACTTT. This gives the protein CASSPDRASYSPLHF.

The chain is built from TRBV5-4 and TRBJ2-5; unclear D gene. The CDR3 is 15 residues long. Trimming pared 2 bases from V and 4 bases from J, leaving 15 bases between. Germline V gene lookup returns CDR1 SGHNT and CDR2 YYREEE (reference sequence). The CDR3 sequence: CASSFRHGYSETQYF. CDR3 DNA sequence: TGTGCCAGCAGCTTTCGGCACGGTTATTCAGAGACCCAGTACTTC.

Remarks on this clonotype: A much larger clone lies one base from this, so it may be a read error. Here the CDR3 reads CVSSKTRQGAELGYTF. For the CDR3, the DNA is TGCGTCAGCAGCAAGACCAGACAGGGGGCTGAATTGGGCTACACCTTC. The chain joins TRBV5-1 to TRBJ1-2; 10 bases line up with TRBD1. CDR1 is SGHRS, CDR2 YFSETQ, per germline. The CDR3 is 16 residues long.

This clonotype showed up just a few times. The chain links TRBV4-1 to TRBJ2-2, with a possible D match to TRBD2 (6 bases). Germline loops: CDR1 MGHRA, CDR2 YSYEKL. This CDR3 contains 16 residues. Trimming removed 1 base from V and 1 base from J, with 10 bases in between. The CDR3 is CASSQAGVMNTGELFF. The DNA of the CDR3 is TGCGCCAGCAGCCAAGCGGGGGTCATGAACACCGGGGAGCTGTTTTTT.

This clonotype has more than one count but fewer than ten. The chain couples TRBV3-1 to TRBJ1-4; a possible D gene is TRBD1 (6 bases). CDR3 size: 15 residues. The germline V gene encodes CDR1 LGHDT and CDR2 YNNKEL (reference sequence). V was cut by 3 bases and J by 4 bases, with 12 bases left in between. For the CDR3, the DNA is TGTGCCAGCAGCCAGGGAGACAGGCTTAATGAAAAACTGTTTTTT. Translation gives CASSQGDRLNEKLFF.

This clonotype has only a few counts. The rearrangement joins TRBV15 to TRBJ2-3; possibly TRBD2 for D (5 bases). The germline V and J ends were trimmed by 2 bases and 2 bases, with 14 bases remaining between them. The CDR3 is made up of 16 amino acids. Germline CDR1 is LNHNV and CDR2 is YYDKDF (reference sequence). The CDR3 DNA reads TGTGCCACCAGCAGAAGACTGAGCGGCCTCACAGATACGCAGTATTTT. It translates to CATSRRLSGLTDTQYF.

The sample holds a few counts of this clonotype. V usage is TRBV15 and J usage is TRBJ1-2; D might be TRBD1 (6 bases). The V gene's germline CDR1 is LNHNV and CDR2 YYDKDF (reference sequence). This CDR3 contains 14 residues. Trimming left V 3 bases short and J 4 bases short, with 12 bases between. CDR3 sequence: CATSSLRTAYGYTF. The CDR3, as DNA: TGTGCCACCAGCAGCCTAAGGACAGCCTATGGCTACACCTTC. Supplemented by reference TRBV15 and TRBJ1-2, the full variable domain reads DAMVIQNPRYQVTQFGKPVTLSCSQTLNHNVMYWYQQKSSQAPKLLFHYYDKDFNNEADTPDNFQSRRPNTSFCFLDIRSPGLGDTAMYLCATSSLRTAYGYTFGSGTRLTVV.

This clonotype was found a few times. This chain uses TRBV28 with TRBJ2-7; D remains ambiguous. V dropped 2 bases and J dropped 4 bases, with 12 bases sitting between them. Germline lookup yields CDR1 MDHEN and CDR2 SYDVKM. The CDR3 has 14 residues. The CDR3 DNA reads as TGTGCCAGCAGTTTACTCTCAGCACGTTACGAGCAGTACTTC. It is translated as CASSLLSARYEQYF.

This clonotype was seen many times. This chain joins TRBV7-2 and TRBJ2-1; 14 nucleotides match TRBD2. Germline lookup yields CDR1 SGHTA and CDR2 FQGNSA. V lost 5 bases and J lost 8; bases outside the gene matches: 5. The CDR3 is 15 residues long. The CDR3 nucleotides read TGTGCCAGCAGCCCCGGGACTAGCGGGAGCGATGAGCAGTTCTTC. This sequence encodes CASSPGTSGSDEQFF.

A note on this clonotype: A read error may account for a junction end that differs from germline. The genes are TRBV7-7 and TRBJ2-1; the match to TRBD2 covers 13 bases. There are 15 residues in the CDR3. CDR1 is SSHAT, CDR2 FNYEAQ, per germline (reference sequence). The CDR3 bases are TGTGCTAGCAGCGGAGGACTAGCGGGAGTGAATGAGCAGTTCTTC. Encoded protein: CASSGGLAGVNEQFF.

V and J are TRBV6-5 and TRBJ1-5, with a tentative D call TRBD1 (6 bases). This CDR3 has 14 amino acids. Between the trimmed V and J ends, which lost 6 bases and 5 bases, there was a span of 14 bases. The germline CDR1 and CDR2 sequences are MNHEY and SVGAGI. The CDR3 reads CASSPRRTDQPQHF. The CDR3 bases are TGTGCCAGCAGCCCCCGAAGGACAGATCAGCCCCAGCATTTT.

This clonotype was observed at least ten times. This chain joins TRBV7-3 and TRBJ2-3; D uncertain. This CDR3 is built from 13 residues. Germline lookup yields CDR1 SGHTA and CDR2 FQGTGA. Trimming stripped 5 bases from V and 2 bases from J, with 8 bases between. Here the CDR3 reads CASSIQITDTQYF. In DNA form, the CDR3 reads TGTGCCAGCAGCATACAAATCACAGATACGCAGTATTTT.

In its sample, this clonotype was seen a few times. This chain joins TRBV15 and TRBJ2-7, with a weak D call TRBD2 (6 bases). The ends were cut back, 1 base at V and 3 bases at J, with 16 bases in the middle. The CDR3 runs to 16 residues. Germline V lookup: CDR1 LNHNV, CDR2 YYDKDF (reference sequence). CDR3 bases: TGTGCCACCAGCAGAGGACCTAGCGACGCGGACTACGAGCAGTACTTC. Translated: CATSRGPSDADYEQYF. The full variable domain, rest sourced from reference TRBV15 and TRBJ2-7, is DAMVIQNPRYQVTQFGKPVTLSCSQTLNHNVMYWYQQKSSQAPKLLFHYYDKDFNNEADTPDNFQSRRPNTSFCFLDIRSPGLGDTAMYLCATSRGPSDADYEQYFGPGTRLTVT.

This clonotype appeared a few times. This chain connects TRBV4-3 to TRBJ2-1, with 14 bases lining up with TRBD2. This CDR3 comprises 18 residues. Germline CDR1 LGHNA, CDR2 YSLEER. The junction had 5 bases not matched to a gene; V was cut back by 0 bases and J by 4 bases. Here the CDR3 reads CASSQDLGLAGAYNEQFF. The DNA of the CDR3 is TGCGCCAGCAGCCAAGATTTGGGACTAGCGGGAGCGTACAATGAGCAGTTCTTC.

In this sample, this clonotype turned up many times. The chain has TRBV20-1 and TRBJ1-5; unclear D gene. Trimming pared 1 base from V and 7 bases from J, leaving 17 bases between. CDR1 and CDR2 (germline): DFQATT, SNEGSKA (reference sequence). There are 15 residues in the CDR3. The CDR3 sequence: CSARVGVGVGQPQHF. CDR3 DNA sequence: TGCAGTGCTAGAGTCGGGGTGGGTGTGGGACAGCCCCAGCATTTT.